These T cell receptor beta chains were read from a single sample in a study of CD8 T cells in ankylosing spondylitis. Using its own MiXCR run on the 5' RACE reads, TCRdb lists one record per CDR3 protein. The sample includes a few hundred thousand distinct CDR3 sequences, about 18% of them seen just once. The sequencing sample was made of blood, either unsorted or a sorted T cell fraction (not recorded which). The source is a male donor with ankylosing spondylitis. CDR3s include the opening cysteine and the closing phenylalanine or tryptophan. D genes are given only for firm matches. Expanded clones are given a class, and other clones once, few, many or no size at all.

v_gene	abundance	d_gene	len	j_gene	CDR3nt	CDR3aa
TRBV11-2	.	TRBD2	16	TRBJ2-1	TGTGCCAGCAGCTTAGTCCCTAGCGGGAGGTACAATGAGCAGTTCTTC	CASSLVPSGRYNEQFF
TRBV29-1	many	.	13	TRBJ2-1	TGCAGCGTTGAGGAACTGGGATCCAATGAGCAGTTCTTC	CSVEELGSNEQFF
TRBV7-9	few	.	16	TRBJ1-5	TGTGCCAGCAGCTTAGCCCCGGGGGACGGTAATCAGCCCCAGCATTTT	CASSLAPGDGNQPQHF
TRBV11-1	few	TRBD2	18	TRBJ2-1	TGTGCCAGCAGCGCCCTCCGGGGTAGCGGGGGGGGCTCCTCTGAGCAGTTCTTC	CASSALRGSGGGSSEQFF
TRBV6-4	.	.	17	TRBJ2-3	TGTGCCAGCAGTGAACCCGGAGGCAGGGCTGGCACAGATACGCAGTATTTT	CASSEPGGRAGTDTQYF
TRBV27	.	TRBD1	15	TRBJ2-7	TGTGCCAGCAGTTTCCAAGGACAGGTCCCCTACGAGCAGTACTTC	CASSFQGQVPYEQYF
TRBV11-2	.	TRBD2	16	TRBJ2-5	TGTGCCAGCAGCTGGGGACTAGCGGGCCTCGAAGAGACCCAGTACTTC	CASSWGLAGLEETQYF
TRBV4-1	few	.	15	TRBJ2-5	TGCGCCAGCAGCCAAGATAGACAGTCCCAAGAGACCCAGTACTTC	CASSQDRQSQETQYF
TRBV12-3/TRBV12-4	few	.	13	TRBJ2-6	TGTGCCAGCAGTTTAGGACAGATCAACGTCCTGACTTTC	CASSLGQINVLTF
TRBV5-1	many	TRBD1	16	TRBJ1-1	TGCGCCAGCAGCTCGGACGGGCAGGGGGCGCACACTGAAGCTTTCTTT	CASSSDGQGAHTEAFF
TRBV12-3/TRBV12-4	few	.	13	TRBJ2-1	TGTGCCAGCAGTTTTCTCGAGTACCATGAGCAGTTCTTC	CASSFLEYHEQFF
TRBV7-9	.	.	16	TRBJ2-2	TGTGCCAGCAGCACAATCCCGGGACATTCTGCCGGGGAGCTGTTTTTT	CASSTIPGHSAGELFF
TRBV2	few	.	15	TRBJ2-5	TGTGCCAGCAGTGAAGCGTGGACGGATCAAGAGACCCAGTACTTC	CASSEAWTDQETQYF
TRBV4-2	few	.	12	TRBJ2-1	TGTGCCAGCAGCCAACCCTCCGCGTACCCGTTCTTC	CASSQPSAYPFF
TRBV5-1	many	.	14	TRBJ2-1	TGCGCCAGCAGCGGGTGGGGGCAACACAATGAGCAGTTCTTC	CASSGWGQHNEQFF
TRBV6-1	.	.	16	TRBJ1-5	TGTGCCAGCAGTGAAGCCCCCGAAGCGAGTAATCAGCCCCAGCATTTT	CASSEAPEASNQPQHF
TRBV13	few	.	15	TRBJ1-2	TGTGCCAGCAGCAACTACGAGGACAGATACTATGGCTACACCTTC	CASSNYEDRYYGYTF
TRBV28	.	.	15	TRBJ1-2	TGTGCCAGCAGTTACGACAGGAAACCCCAACGTGGCTACACCTTC	CASSYDRKPQRGYTF
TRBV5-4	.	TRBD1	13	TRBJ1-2	TGTGCCAGTACTGACAGGGGGAACTATGGCTACACCTTC	CASTDRGNYGYTF
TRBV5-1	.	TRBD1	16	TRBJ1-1	TGCGCCAGCAGCGCTGGCCCGGGACAGTATAAGACTGAAGCTTTCTTT	CASSAGPGQYKTEAFF
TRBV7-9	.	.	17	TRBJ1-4	TGTGCCAGCAGCTTAGACCGGGGGAGGGAAGGAAATGAAAAACTGTTTTTT	CASSLDRGREGNEKLFF
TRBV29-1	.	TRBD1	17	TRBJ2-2	TGCAGCGTGTACCTGACCGGGACAGGGGATTTAACCGGGGAGCTGTTTTTT	CSVYLTGTGDLTGELFF
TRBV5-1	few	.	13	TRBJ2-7	TGCGCCAGCAGCTGGGGCCAGACCTACGAGCAGTACTTC	CASSWGQTYEQYF
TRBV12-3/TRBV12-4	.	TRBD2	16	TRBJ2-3	TGTGCCAGCAGTTTAGTACTAGCGGGAGGGCCAGATACGCAGTATTTT	CASSLVLAGGPDTQYF
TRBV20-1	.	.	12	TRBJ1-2	TGCAGTGCTACAATTCAGGACTATGGCTACACCTTC	CSATIQDYGYTF
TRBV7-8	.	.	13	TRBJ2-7	TGTGCCAGCAGCCCTGGTTTTACCTACGAGCAGTACTTC	CASSPGFTYEQYF
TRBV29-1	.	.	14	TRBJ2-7	TGCAGCGTTGAAGATGGGGACGCGTTGAACGAGCAGTACTTC	CSVEDGDALNEQYF
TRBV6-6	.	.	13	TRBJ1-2	TGTGCCAGCACCCCAGCGTCAATCTATGGCTACACCTTC	CASTPASIYGYTF
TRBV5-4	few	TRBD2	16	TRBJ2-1	TGTGCCAGCAGCTCTGGTAGCGGGGGGGTGTCGTTGGGGCAGTTCTTC	CASSSGSGGVSLGQFF
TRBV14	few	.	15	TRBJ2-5	TGTGCCAGCAGCCAAGAGGGTCAAGCCCAAGAGACCCAGTACTTC	CASSQEGQAQETQYF
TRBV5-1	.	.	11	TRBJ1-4	TGCGCCAGCAGCGAAAATGAAAAACTGTTTTTT	CASSENEKLFF
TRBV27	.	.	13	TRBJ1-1	TGTGCCAGCAGTCCGGCCGTGGGCACTGAAGCTTTCTTT	CASSPAVGTEAFF
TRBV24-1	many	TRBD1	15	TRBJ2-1	TGTGCCACCAGTGACAGACAGGGCGCCTACAATGAGCAGTTCTTC	CATSDRQGAYNEQFF
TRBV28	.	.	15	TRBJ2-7	TGTGCCAGCAGTTCTATCAGCCGGGAAGACTACGAGCAGTACTTC	CASSSISREDYEQYF
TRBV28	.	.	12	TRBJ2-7	TGTGCCAGCAGCCTGACAGAGCCCGAGCAGTACTTC	CASSLTEPEQYF
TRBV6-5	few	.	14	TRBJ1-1	TGTGCCAGCAGTTACGGTCTGGGATACACTGAAGCTTTCTTT	CASSYGLGYTEAFF
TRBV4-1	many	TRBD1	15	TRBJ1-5	TGCGCCAGCAGCCAAGATGGAGGGGGCGGACAGCCCCAGCATTTT	CASSQDGGGGQPQHF
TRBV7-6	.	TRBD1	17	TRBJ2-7	TGTGCCAGCAGCTTAGGAAGCGGTTGGCAGGGGGCTTACGAGCAGTACTTC	CASSLGSGWQGAYEQYF
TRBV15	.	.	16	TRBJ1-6	TGTGCCACCAGCAGTTATGTCTTCTCCTATAATTCACCCCTCCACTTT	CATSSYVFSYNSPLHF
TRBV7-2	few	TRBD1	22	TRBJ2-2	TGTGCCAGCAGCTTCCGAAGACCGGGACAGCAGGACTTAGGCGCGAACACCGGGGAGCTGTTTTTT	CASSFRRPGQQDLGANTGELFF
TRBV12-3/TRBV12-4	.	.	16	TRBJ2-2	TGTGCCAGCAGTCCCCGGGAAGCGGCGATCGGCGGGGAGCTGTTTTTT	CASSPREAAIGGELFF
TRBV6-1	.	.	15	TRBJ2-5	TGTGCCAGCAGCCTCCGCAGCCTTAGCGCAGAGACCCAGTACTTC	CASSLRSLSAETQYF
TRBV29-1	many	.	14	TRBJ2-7	TGCAGCGTTGTACTAGCTTTAAGCTCCTACGAGCAGTACTTC	CSVVLALSSYEQYF
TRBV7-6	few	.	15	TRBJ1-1	TGTGCCAGCAGCTTAGGAGACAGCTTGAACACTGAAGCTTTCTTT	CASSLGDSLNTEAFF
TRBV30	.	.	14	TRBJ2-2	TGTGCCTGGAGTGTAGGAACAGGGAACGGGGAGCTGTTTTTT	CAWSVGTGNGELFF
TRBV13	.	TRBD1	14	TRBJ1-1	TGTGCCAGCAGCACAGGGGCAGGGGGCTGGGAAGCTTTCTTT	CASSTGAGGWEAFF
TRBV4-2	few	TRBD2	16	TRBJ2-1	TGTGCCAGCAGCCAAGATCGGCTAGCGGGAGGTTTTGAGCAGTTCTTC	CASSQDRLAGGFEQFF
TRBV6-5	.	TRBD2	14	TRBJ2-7	TGTGCCAGCAGTTACAGCGGGGGGAACTACGAGCAGTACTTC	CASSYSGGNYEQYF
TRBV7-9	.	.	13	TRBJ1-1	TGTGCCAGCAGCGAGCCTGGGAACACTGAAGCTTTCTTT	CASSEPGNTEAFF
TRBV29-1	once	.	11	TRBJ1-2	TGCAGCGTCCCGGAGAACTATGGCTACACCTTC	CSVPENYGYTF
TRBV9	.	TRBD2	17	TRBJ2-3	TGTGCCAGCAGCCCTGGGACTAGCGGGGGGAACACCGATACGCAGTATTTT	CASSPGTSGGNTDTQYF
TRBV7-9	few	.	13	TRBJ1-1	TGTGCCAGCAGCCTCCAACTGAACACTGAAGCTTTCTTT	CASSLQLNTEAFF
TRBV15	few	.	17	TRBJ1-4	TGTGCCACCAGCAGAGATCTTCTAGGGTCGACTAATGAAAAACTGTTTTTT	CATSRDLLGSTNEKLFF
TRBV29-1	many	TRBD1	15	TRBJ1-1	TGCAGCGCCAGTCCCGGGACAGAGGCTTACGCTGAAGCTTTCTTT	CSASPGTEAYAEAFF